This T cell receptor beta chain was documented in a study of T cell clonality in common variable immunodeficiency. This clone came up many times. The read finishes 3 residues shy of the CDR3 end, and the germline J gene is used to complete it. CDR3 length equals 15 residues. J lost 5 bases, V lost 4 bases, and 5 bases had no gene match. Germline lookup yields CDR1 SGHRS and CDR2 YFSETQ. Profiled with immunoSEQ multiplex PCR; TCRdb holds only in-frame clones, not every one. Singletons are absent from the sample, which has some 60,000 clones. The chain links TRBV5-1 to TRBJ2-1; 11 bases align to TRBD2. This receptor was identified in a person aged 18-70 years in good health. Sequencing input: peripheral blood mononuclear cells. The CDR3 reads CASSPGLADDNEQFF. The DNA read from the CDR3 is TGCGCCAGCAGCCCGGGACTAGCGGATGACAATGAG.